This T cell receptor (beta chain) was found in a study of CD8+CD57+ T cells in acquired aplastic anemia. Overall study findings and caveats: Common to patients and controls were around 30 CD8+ CDR3 sequences.

The CDR3 is 13 amino acids. Germline V gives CDR1 WSHSY, CDR2 SAAADI. The germline V and J ends were trimmed by 2 bases and 3 bases, with 8 bases remaining between them. Using genomic DNA as the template, TCR beta VDJ and CDR3 profiling was carried out. One entry per CDR3 protein results from TCRdb running MiXCR on the reads. The sample contains more than 250,000 distinct CDR3 sequences, roughly three fifths of which appear only once. As for this clonotype: The antigen remains unidentified.

Sequenced sample: sorted CD4+, CD8+, or CD8+CD57+ T cells (not recorded which) from PBMCs. This chain links TRBV10-2 with TRBJ2-7; D remains unclear. The source of this sequence is a human donor with severe aplastic anemia or a healthy control (not recorded which). CDR3 protein: CASSERWDYEQYF. CDR3 DNA: TGCGCCAGCAGTGAGCGTTGGGACTACGAGCAGTACTTC.